The 20 T cell receptor beta chains below were found in one sample sequenced in a study of identifying expanded T cells in peripheral blood. Here immunoSEQ multiplex PCR was the method, and the copy in TCRdb shows in-frame clones only, minus some. The data show about 100,000 clones, roughly 90% seen once. Sequencing was done on a sample of blood. The receptor source for this set is a person aged 18-70 years in good health.

There are a few counts of this clone. This chain connects TRBV15 to TRBJ1-1; maybe TRBD1 (5 bases). CDR1 and CDR2 from the germline V gene are LNHNV and YYDKDF (reference sequence). V was clipped by 5 bases and J by 5 bases, with 9 bases between them. The CDR3 length is 12 residues. DNA for the CDR3: TGTGCCACCAGCCTAGAGGGGACTGAAGCTTTCTTT. The encoded protein is CATSLEGTEAFF.

This rearrangement joins TRBV29-1 to TRBJ2-1; 10 bases align to TRBD1. Germline values: CDR1 SQVTM, CDR2 ANQGSEA. V trimming: 6 bases; J trimming: 8 bases; junction bases outside the gene matches: 10. This CDR3 contains 14 residues. The CDR3 here is CSVWDRGRQHEQFF. In DNA form, the CDR3 reads TGCAGCGTGTGGGACAGGGGTCGTCAGCATGAGCAGTTCTTC.

The CDR3, as DNA: TGTGCCAGCAGTTACGGTGGCAATCCTAATGAAAAACTGTTTTTT. Translation: CASSYGGNPNEKLFF. This chain links TRBV6-5 with TRBJ1-4; D call uncertain. Per germline, CDR1 MNHEY and CDR2 SVGAGI. V lost 2 bases, J lost 3 bases, and 10 bases lay in between. This CDR3 has 15 residues.

The chain couples TRBV6-5 to TRBJ1-1, with 7 bases aligning to TRBD1. The germline gives CDR1 MNHEY, CDR2 SVGAGI. This CDR3 region has 12 residues. J was trimmed by 8 bases and V by 5 bases; bases with no gene match: 5. In nucleotides, the CDR3 is TGTGCCAGCAGTCGACAGGGCTCCGAAGCTTTCTTT. Its translation is CASSRQGSEAFF.

The chain recombines TRBV4-2 with TRBJ1-6; 7 bases are a match to TRBD1. This CDR3 spans 16 amino acids. V shed 0 bases, J shed 5 bases, and the junction held 4 bases outside the gene matches. The germline V gene has CDR1 LGHNA and CDR2 YNFKEQ. CDR3 sequence (DNA): TGTGCCAGCAGCCAAGACAGAGACAGGGATAATTCACCCCTCCACTTT. It encodes CASSQDRDRDNSPLHF.

The chain uses TRBV27 and TRBJ1-5; the D gene is possibly TRBD1 (6 bases). Per germline, CDR1 MNHEY and CDR2 SMNVEV (reference sequence). The V gene lost 3 bases and the J gene lost 6 bases, with 12 bases spanning the gap. This CDR3 is 14 amino acids long. The CDR3 loop is CASSFSMGAQPQHF. Here the CDR3 DNA reads TGTGCCAGCAGTTTCTCGATGGGGGCTCAGCCCCAGCATTTT.

This rearrangement joins TRBV5-1 to TRBJ1-6; no clear D. CDR3 length equals 15 residues. Trimming removed 3 bases at V and 5 bases at J, with 12 bases between. Germline CDR1 reads SGHRS; CDR2 reads YFSETQ. The CDR3 loop reads CASSYRGGDNSPLHF. The DNA of the CDR3 is TGCGCCAGCAGCTACCGGGGTGGGGATAATTCACCCCTCCACTTT. The whole variable domain, filled in from reference TRBV5-1 and TRBJ1-6, reads KAGVTQTPRYLIKTRGQQVTLSCSPISGHRSVSWYQQTPGQGLQFLFEYFSETQRNKGNFPGRFSGRQFSNSRSEMNVSTLELGDSALYLCASSYRGGDNSPLHFGNGTRLTVT.

The V call is TRBV12-5, the J call TRBJ2-2; D unclear. With 3 bases removed from V and 2 bases from J, the gap between germline ends came to 7 bases. The CDR3 runs to 14 residues. Germline lookup yields CDR1 LGHNT and CDR2 FRNRAP. The CDR3 here is CASGFGLNTGELFF. The CDR3 nucleotides are TGTGCTAGTGGTTTCGGATTAAACACCGGGGAGCTGTTTTTT.

The chain links TRBV7-8 to TRBJ1-6, with D uncertain. The CDR3 covers 18 residues. Trimming took off 6 bases at V and 0 bases at J, with 18 bases between the two ends. Germline-derived CDR1 and CDR2 are SGHVS and FQNEAQ. The CDR3 spells CASSPTRSFHSYNSPLHF. In DNA, the CDR3 is TGTGCCAGCAGTCCCACTCGCAGCTTCCACTCCTATAATTCACCCCTCCACTTT.

The chain carries TRBV2 and TRBJ1-1; TRBD1 might be the D (6 bases). With 3 bases removed from V and 1 base from J, the gap between germline ends came to 12 bases. The germline CDR1 and CDR2 sequences are SNHLY and FYNNEI. The CDR3 loop spans 15 amino acids. DNA of the CDR3: TGTGCCAGCAGTGACAGGGGTGGGGGGAACACTGAAGCTTTCTTT. Its protein product is CASSDRGGGNTEAFF.

The chain carries TRBV6-1 and TRBJ1-2; weak D call: TRBD1 (5 bases). From germline, CDR1 is MNHNS and CDR2 SASEGT. The ends were cut back, 1 base at V and 8 bases at J, with 17 bases in the middle. The CDR3 runs to 15 residues. Here the CDR3 DNA reads TGTGCCAGCAGTGAAGAACTACAGCGGGCAGGGGGCTACACCTTC. Protein sequence: CASSEELQRAGGYTF.

The V and J genes are TRBV7-6 and TRBJ1-2; no reliable D call. The germline V gene has CDR1 SGHVS and CDR2 FNYEAQ. This CDR3 is 14 amino acids long. Trimming shortened V by 3 bases and J by 2 bases, and 10 bases separated the two germline ends. In nucleotides, the CDR3 is TGTGCCAGCAGCTTGGGTCCAGCGAACTATGGCTACACCTTC. Its translation is CASSLGPANYGYTF.

The V and J genes are TRBV6-5 and TRBJ2-3; 8 bases match TRBD1. Germline V lookup: CDR1 MNHEY, CDR2 SVGAGI. Trimming removed 6 bases from V and 7 bases from J; junction bases left unmatched: 12. This CDR3 has 15 amino acids. The CDR3 loop reads CASRPDVDRGNTQYF. CDR3 coding DNA: TGTGCCAGCAGGCCTGACGTCGACAGGGGCAATACGCAGTATTTT.

The V gene is TRBV14, the J gene TRBJ2-5; no clear D gene. The CDR3 extends over 12 amino acids. Germline lookup yields CDR1 SGHDN and CDR2 FVKESK. V was clipped by 3 bases and J by 5 bases, with 7 bases between them. CDR3 protein: CASSQNMETQYF. CDR3 bases: TGTGCCAGCAGCCAGAATATGGAGACCCAGTACTTC.

The V gene is TRBV18, the J gene TRBJ1-3; D is uncertain. This CDR3 contains 14 residues. Looked up from germline, CDR1 is KGHSH and CDR2 is LQKENI. The V gene lost 2 bases and the J gene lost 0 bases, with 5 bases spanning the gap. The CDR3 is CASSPSGSGNTIYF. The CDR3 DNA follows: TGTGCCAGCTCACCATCTGGCTCTGGAAACACCATATATTTT.

The V and J genes are TRBV7-2 and TRBJ1-1; a possible D gene is TRBD1 (5 bases). Germline V lookup: CDR1 SGHTA, CDR2 FQGNSA. V lost 5 bases, J lost 2 bases, and 24 bases lay in between. The CDR3 totals 18 residues. The CDR3 protein is CASSPRVGFLGDNTEAFF. In DNA form, the CDR3 reads TGTGCCAGCAGCCCCCGAGTGGGCTTTCTAGGGGATAACACTGAAGCTTTCTTT.

The count of this clone is one. This rearrangement joins TRBV15 to TRBJ1-3; a weak D match, TRBD1 (6 bases). With 0 bases removed from V and 4 bases from J, the gap between germline ends came to 13 bases. This CDR3 has 16 residues. Germline CDR1 is LNHNV and CDR2 is YYDKDF (reference sequence). CDR3 sequence reads: CATSRDGGAPGNTIYF. Here the CDR3 DNA reads TGTGCCACCAGCAGAGATGGGGGGGCGCCCGGAAACACCATATATTTT.

This sequence joins TRBV7-2 and TRBJ2-1; D might be TRBD1 (5 bases). The V and J ends lost 2 bases and 7 bases respectively, with 6 bases between them. This CDR3 contains 12 residues. Looked up from germline, CDR1 is SGHTA and CDR2 is FQGNSA. Here the CDR3 DNA reads TGTGCCAGCAGCTTACCAGGGAATGAGCAGTTCTTC. Translation: CASSLPGNEQFF.

This chain joins TRBV6-5 and TRBJ2-2, with D possibly matching TRBD1 (6 bases). CDR1 MNHEY and CDR2 SVGAGI come from the germline V gene. The CDR3 covers 14 residues. V lost 4 bases to trimming and J lost 1 base, with 7 bases between them. CDR3 region: CASSWGQNTGELFF. DNA of the CDR3: TGTGCCAGCAGTTGGGGACAGAACACCGGGGAGCTGTTTTTT.

V gene TRBV7-9 combines with J gene TRBJ2-3; TRBD2 aligns across 12 bases. Trimming removed 3 bases from V and 8 bases from J; junction bases left unmatched: 18. The V gene's germline CDR1 is SEHNR and CDR2 FQNEAQ (reference sequence). This CDR3 has 19 residues. The CDR3 here is CASSFSPLTSGGTKATQYF. CDR3 DNA sequence: TGTGCCAGCAGCTTCTCTCCCCTAACTAGCGGGGGGACGAAGGCTACGCAGTATTTT.